These 31 T cell receptor beta chains were all obtained from the same sample, sequenced in a study of cytomegalovirus exposure and HLA in healthy donors. Amplification used 60 Vbeta primers and 13 Jbeta primers. The protocol was immunoSEQ multiplex PCR, while the TCRdb copy is restricted to in-frame clones and leaves out a portion. The sample contains under 200,000 clones, around four fifths of which appear only once. Sequenced input: PBMCs. The receptors were gathered from a man aged 18-30 years in good health and CMV-seronegative.

V usage is TRBV21-1 and J usage is TRBJ2-3; TRBD2 was called by the table and not checked on the DNA. TRBV21-1 is a pseudogene segment. This CDR3 spans 15 amino acids. The CDR3 sequence: CASSASGSSTDTQYF. CDR3 DNA sequence: TGTGCCAGCAGCGCTAGCGGGAGTAGCACAGATACGCAGTATTTT.

The chain is built from TRBV28 and TRBJ2-5, with TRBD2 as a possible D gene (6 bases). This CDR3 comprises 15 residues. From germline, CDR1 is MDHEN and CDR2 SYDVKM. V lost 7 bases and J lost 1, with 16 bases in between. The CDR3, as DNA: TGTGCCAGCACCGCAAGGAGGGGAGGCCAAGAGACCCAGTACTTC. Residues: CASTARRGGQETQYF.

As for this clone: Other DNA sequences of this sample code for an identical CDR3. The chain is built from TRBV7-2 and TRBJ2-3; 11 bases map to TRBD2. V gave up 1 base and J gave up 5 bases; unmatched junction bases: 2. The CDR3 has 15 amino acids. Germline V lookup: CDR1 SGHTA, CDR2 FQGNSA. CDR3: CASSLGLAGRDTQYF. The CDR3 DNA sequence: TGTGCCAGCAGCTTAGGACTAGCGGGAAGAGATACGCAGTATTTT. Looking up the rest from reference TRBV7-2 and TRBJ2-3 gives the full variable domain: GAGVSQSPSNKVTEKGKDVELRCDPISGHTALYWYRQSLGQGLEFLIYFQGNSAPDKSGLPSDRFSAERTGGSVSTLTIQRTQQEDSAVYLCASSLGLAGRDTQYFGPGTRLTVL.

The chain combines TRBV2 with TRBJ1-1, with 8 bases fitting TRBD1. Germline V gene lookup returns CDR1 SNHLY and CDR2 FYNNEI. The CDR3 totals 15 residues. V lost 4 bases, J lost 3 bases, and 7 bases stayed unmatched. The CDR3 bases are TGTGCCAGCAGTGTGTCCGACAGGGGAGACACTGAAGCTTTCTTT. The encoded protein is CASSVSDRGDTEAFF.

This clone was observed a single time. This chain connects TRBV27 to TRBJ2-5, with D unresolved. The V end was cut by 4 bases, the J end by 0 bases, with 6 bases between. Per germline, CDR1 MNHEY and CDR2 SMNVEV (reference sequence). This CDR3 is built from 13 residues. The CDR3 sequence: CASSSAYQETQYF. The CDR3 nucleotides are TGTGCCAGCAGTTCAGCGTACCAAGAGACCCAGTACTTC.

The chain uses TRBV15 and TRBJ2-3; 8 nucleotides align to TRBD2. Losses at the gene ends were 2 bases for V and 2 bases for J; bases not matched to a gene: 3. Germline V gene lookup returns CDR1 LNHNV and CDR2 YYDKDF (reference sequence). The CDR3 extends over 15 amino acids. The CDR3 DNA reads as TGTGCCACCAGCAGAACAGCGGGGGCCACAGATACGCAGTATTTT. Translated: CATSRTAGATDTQYF. Full variable domain (missing parts from reference TRBV15 and TRBJ2-3): DAMVIQNPRYQVTQFGKPVTLSCSQTLNHNVMYWYQQKSSQAPKLLFHYYDKDFNNEADTPDNFQSRRPNTSFCFLDIRSPGLGDTAMYLCATSRTAGATDTQYFGPGTRLTVL.

The chain recombines TRBV5-1 with TRBJ2-3; D is uncertain. The CDR3 runs 12 residues. Per germline, CDR1 SGHRS and CDR2 YFSETQ. V lost 6 bases and J lost 2, with 7 bases in between. The CDR3 loop is CASTGDTDTQYF. CDR3 in DNA: TGCGCCAGCACGGGTGACACAGATACGCAGTATTTT.

Only a few counts were recorded for this clone. J is TRBJ2-1 and V is TRBV18, with 7 bases aligning to TRBD2. The CDR3 totals 16 residues. V dropped 3 bases and J dropped 3; count of bases not matched to a gene: 8. Germline V gives CDR1 KGHSH, CDR2 LQKENI. The CDR3: CASSPRGRGRYNEQFF. CDR3 sequence (DNA): TGTGCCAGCTCACCTCGAGGGAGGGGTCGCTACAATGAGCAGTTCTTC.

The chain is built from TRBV28 and TRBJ2-5; 10 bases are shared with TRBD1. The germline V gene has CDR1 MDHEN and CDR2 SYDVKM. Germline trimming cut 4 bases from V and 5 bases from J; bases unmatched to any gene: 10. This CDR3 contains 16 residues. CDR3 sequence: CASSSTTGGALETQYF. In nucleotides, the CDR3 is TGTGCCAGCAGTTCCACGACAGGGGGCGCTTTGGAGACCCAGTACTTC.

The V call is TRBV5-6, the J call TRBJ2-4, with 14 bases aligning to TRBD2. The CDR3 runs 16 residues. V lost 5 bases, J lost 3 bases, and 4 bases stayed unmatched. CDR1 is SGHDT, CDR2 YYEEEE, per germline. The CDR3 nucleotides are TGTGCCAGCAGGAGACTAGCGGGAGGGGGCAAAAACATTCAGTACTTC. It codes for CASRRLAGGGKNIQYF.

The chain carries TRBV19 and TRBJ2-6, with TRBD1 identical over 10 bases. The germline CDR1 and CDR2 sequences are LNHDA and SQIVND (reference sequence). The CDR3 extends over 18 amino acids. V was clipped by 4 bases and J by 2 bases; unmatched bases: 8. The CDR3 spells CASSTRDRGGTGANVLTF. Here the CDR3 DNA reads TGTGCCAGTAGTACCCGGGACAGGGGAGGCACTGGGGCCAACGTCCTGACTTTC.

This chain connects TRBV2 to TRBJ1-2; TRBD1 matches at 9 bases. V was clipped by 5 bases and J by 7 bases; unmatched bases: 11. The CDR3 is 15 residues long. Germline V gene data show CDR1 as SNHLY and CDR2 as FYNNEI. In DNA, the CDR3 is TGTGCCAGCAGTATAGGGGACAGGGCAGTTAGTGGCTACACCTTC. Its protein product is CASSIGDRAVSGYTF.

V is TRBV9 and J is TRBJ2-7, with TRBD2 matching over 9 bases. Germline V CDR1 and CDR2: SGDLS, YYNGEE. This CDR3 is built from 15 residues. V lost 0 bases to trimming and J lost 3 bases; unmatched junction nucleotides: 4. CDR3: CASSVAASGDYEQYF. CDR3 in DNA: TGTGCCAGCAGCGTAGCGGCTAGCGGGGACTACGAGCAGTACTTC.

J is TRBJ1-5 and V is TRBV4-1; the D gene is possibly TRBD1 (6 bases). Trimming took off 4 bases at V and 3 bases at J, with 13 bases between the two ends. This CDR3 has 15 residues. Germline assignment: CDR1 MGHRA and CDR2 YSYEKL. The CDR3, as DNA: TGCGCCAGCAGCCTAGACACAGGGATCAATCAGCCCCAGCATTTT. Protein sequence: CASSLDTGINQPQHF.

This clone appeared a few times. The genes are TRBV4-2 and TRBJ1-1, with a possible D match to TRBD1 (6 bases). CDR1 and CDR2 from the germline V gene are LGHNA and YNFKEQ. Trimming cost V 1 base and J 0 bases, with 9 bases left between them. The CDR3 spans 15 residues. The CDR3 coding sequence is TGTGCCAGCAGCCAAGGGGACACCCTGAACACTGAAGCTTTCTTT. Amino acids: CASSQGDTLNTEAFF.

This rearrangement joins TRBV6-1 to TRBJ1-2; D is unresolved. The germline V gene has CDR1 MNHNS and CDR2 SASEGT. CDR3 size: 12 residues. V lost 3 bases and J 4 bases, leaving 6 bases between the germline ends. The CDR3 is CASSETGYGYTF. CDR3 coding DNA: TGTGCCAGCAGTGAGACGGGCTATGGCTACACCTTC.

CDR3 amino acids: CAISAQESVSEQYF. CDR3 in DNA: TGTGCCATCAGCGCACAGGAAAGCGTCAGCGAGCAGTACTTC. The rearrangement links TRBV10-3 to TRBJ2-7, with a possible D match to TRBD1 (5 bases). V was shortened by 6 bases and J by 6 bases, with 18 bases between the two germline ends. The germline gives CDR1 ENHRY, CDR2 SYGVKD. This CDR3 contains 14 residues.

The chain has TRBV7-2 and TRBJ1-5; TRBD1 matches at 8 bases. The germline gives CDR1 SGHTA, CDR2 FQGNSA. Unmatched junction bases numbered 4, after V lost 3 bases and J lost 6 bases. This CDR3 is built from 14 residues. CDR3 protein: CASSFDRGGQPQHF. The CDR3 region has the DNA TGTGCCAGCAGCTTCGACAGGGGCGGTCAGCCCCAGCATTTT.

This clone was observed a few times. This chain uses TRBV5-4 with TRBJ2-7; the D gene is possibly TRBD2 (6 bases). Deletions cut 1 base from V and 5 bases from J, with 16 bases between. This CDR3 comprises 15 residues. Per germline, CDR1 SGHNT and CDR2 YYREEE (reference sequence). CDR3 in DNA: TGTGCCAGCAGCTTGACGGGACTGGGCAGAAACGAGCAGTACTTC. The encoded protein is CASSLTGLGRNEQYF.

This clone was seen a few times. The V call is TRBV29-1, the J call TRBJ1-1; D is possibly TRBD1 (6 bases). From germline, CDR1 is SQVTM and CDR2 ANQGSEA. The CDR3 loop spans 13 amino acids. Trimming pared 6 bases from V and 0 bases from J, leaving 11 bases between. The CDR3 protein is CSVTQGMNTEAFF. The CDR3, as DNA: TGCAGCGTAACACAGGGAATGAACACTGAAGCTTTCTTT.

This rearrangement joins TRBV19 to TRBJ2-5, with 11 bases matching TRBD2. With V trimmed by 5 bases and J by 1 base, 3 bases remained unmatched. Germline V lookup: CDR1 LNHDA, CDR2 SQIVND (reference sequence). The CDR3 sequence is 15 residues long. The CDR3 loop is CASSFTSGGQETQYF. CDR3 sequence (DNA): TGTGCCAGTAGTTTTACTAGCGGGGGCCAAGAGACCCAGTACTTC.

The rearrangement links TRBV5-6 to TRBJ2-1; possible D gene TRBD1, 7 bases. Trimming took 0 bases from V and 1 from J, leaving 11 bases between them. Germline lookup yields CDR1 SGHDT and CDR2 YYEEEE. The CDR3 length is 16 residues. CDR3 DNA: TGTGCCAGCAGCTTGGGGTCAGGGGGGTCCTACAATGAGCAGTTCTTC. Its translation is CASSLGSGGSYNEQFF.

This clone was seen a handful of times. V and J are TRBV29-1 and TRBJ2-4, with D possibly TRBD1 on 6 matching bases. The CDR3 contains 15 residues. Between the trimmed V and J ends, which lost 6 bases and 1 base, there was a span of 16 bases. Germline values: CDR1 SQVTM, CDR2 ANQGSEA. For the CDR3, the DNA is TGCAGCGTCCGACCGCCAGGGGAGGCCAAAAACATTCAGTACTTC. This encodes CSVRPPGEAKNIQYF.

The chain is built from TRBV7-9 and TRBJ2-7; the D gene is possibly TRBD1 (5 bases). The germline V gene encodes CDR1 SEHNR and CDR2 FQNEAQ (reference sequence). The germline V and J ends were trimmed by 5 bases and 3 bases, with 14 bases remaining between them. This CDR3 contains 14 residues. DNA for the CDR3: TGTGCCAGCAGCCCGGCAGGGAATAACTACGAGCAGTACTTC. This translates into CASSPAGNNYEQYF.

The chain recombines TRBV28 with TRBJ2-3, with 13 positions matching TRBD2. V trimming: 5 bases; J trimming: 1 base; junction bases outside the gene matches: 12. Germline V lookup: CDR1 MDHEN, CDR2 SYDVKM. The CDR3 runs to 19 residues. CDR3: CASSTRTSGRGWGTDTQYF. CDR3 coding DNA: TGTGCCAGCAGTACGCGGACTAGCGGGAGAGGGTGGGGCACAGATACGCAGTATTTT.

The rearrangement uses TRBV7-2 and TRBJ2-1, with TRBD2 matching over 11 bases. Germline CDR1 reads SGHTA; CDR2 reads FQGNSA. The junction had 1 base not matched to a gene; V was cut back by 3 bases and J by 6 bases. The CDR3 extends over 14 amino acids. The CDR3 coding sequence is TGTGCCAGCAGCTTCCTAGCGGGGGGCAATGAGCAGTTCTTC. Amino acids: CASSFLAGGNEQFF.

This clone was seen more than once but under ten times. V is TRBV7-2 and J is TRBJ2-7; D is uncertain. V lost 1 base and J 3 bases, leaving 7 bases between the germline ends. CDR1 and CDR2 from the germline V gene are SGHTA and FQGNSA. The CDR3 extends over 13 amino acids. Here the CDR3 reads CASSLGQNYEQYF. Written as DNA, the CDR3 is TGTGCCAGCAGCTTAGGACAAAACTACGAGCAGTACTTC.

As concerns this clone: A junction boundary mismatches the germline segment, possibly from a read error. This chain connects TRBV7-7 to TRBJ2-1, with 8 bases aligning to TRBD2. This CDR3 is 14 amino acids long. Germline CDR1 SSHAT, CDR2 FNYEAQ (reference sequence). CDR3 in DNA: TGTGCTAGCAGCCCGGGACTAGGAAGGTATGAGCAGTTCTTC. This gives the protein CASSPGLGRYEQFF.

The chain recombines TRBV4-3 with TRBJ1-3, with D maybe TRBD1 (5 bases). V was clipped by 4 bases and J by 4 bases, with 17 bases between them. Germline loops: CDR1 LGHNA, CDR2 YSLEER. This CDR3 is built from 16 residues. In DNA, the CDR3 is TGCGCCAGCAGCCCCTGGACATCGGCGGGAGGAAACACCATATATTTT. This encodes CASSPWTSAGGNTIYF.

This clone showed up just once. This rearrangement joins TRBV28 to TRBJ1-5; 7 positions agree with TRBD1. The germline V gene has CDR1 MDHEN and CDR2 SYDVKM. J lost 3 bases, V lost 8 bases, and 7 bases had no gene match. There are 14 residues in the CDR3. In DNA, the CDR3 is TGTGCCAGCTCCGGGACAGAGCTCAATCAGCCCCAGCATTTT. Translation gives CASSGTELNQPQHF.

The chain is built from TRBV7-2 and TRBJ1-4; 7 positions agree with TRBD1. The V gene's germline CDR1 is SGHTA and CDR2 FQGNSA. The CDR3 is made up of 16 amino acids. After removal of 1 base from V and 11 bases from J, the junction contained 13 bases not matched to a gene. The CDR3 nucleotides are TGTGCCAGCAGCTTAGGGGGACAGCCTACAACGGAGAAACTGTTTTTT. Translation gives CASSLGGQPTTEKLFF.